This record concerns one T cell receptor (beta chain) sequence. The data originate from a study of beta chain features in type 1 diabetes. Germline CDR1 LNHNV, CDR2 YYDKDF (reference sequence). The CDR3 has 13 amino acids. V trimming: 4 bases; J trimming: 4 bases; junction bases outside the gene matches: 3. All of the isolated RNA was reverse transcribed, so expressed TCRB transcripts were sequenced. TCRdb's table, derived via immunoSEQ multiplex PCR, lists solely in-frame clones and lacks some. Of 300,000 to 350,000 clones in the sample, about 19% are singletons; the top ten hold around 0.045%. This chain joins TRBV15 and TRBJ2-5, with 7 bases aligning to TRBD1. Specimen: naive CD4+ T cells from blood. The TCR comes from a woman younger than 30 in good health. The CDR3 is CATSIRQGETQYF. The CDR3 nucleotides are TGTGCCACCAGCATAAGACAGGGAGAGACCCAGTACTTC.